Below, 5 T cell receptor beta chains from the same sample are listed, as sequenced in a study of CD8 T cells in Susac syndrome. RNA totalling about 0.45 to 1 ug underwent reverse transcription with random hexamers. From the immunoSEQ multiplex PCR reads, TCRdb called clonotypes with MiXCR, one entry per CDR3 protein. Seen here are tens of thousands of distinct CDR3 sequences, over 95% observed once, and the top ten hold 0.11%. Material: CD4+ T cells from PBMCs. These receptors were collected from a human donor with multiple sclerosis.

The CDR3 region is CSVEVYATGYNEQFF. In DNA, the CDR3 is TGCAGCGTTGAGGTTTATGCGACTGGGTACAATGAGCAGTTCTTC. V usage is TRBV29-1 and J usage is TRBJ2-1; no definite D call. This CDR3 is 15 amino acids long. Germline-derived CDR1 and CDR2 are SQVTM and ANQGSEA. The V end lost 3 bases, the J end lost 4 bases, and 16 bases lay between the germline ends.

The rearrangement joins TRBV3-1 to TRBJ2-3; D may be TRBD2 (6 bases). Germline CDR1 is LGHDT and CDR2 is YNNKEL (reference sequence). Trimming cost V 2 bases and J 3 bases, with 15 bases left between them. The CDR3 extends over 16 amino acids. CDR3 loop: CASSQRLAGRTDTQYF. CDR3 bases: TGTGCCAGCAGCCAACGACTGGCGGGGAGGACAGATACGCAGTATTTT.

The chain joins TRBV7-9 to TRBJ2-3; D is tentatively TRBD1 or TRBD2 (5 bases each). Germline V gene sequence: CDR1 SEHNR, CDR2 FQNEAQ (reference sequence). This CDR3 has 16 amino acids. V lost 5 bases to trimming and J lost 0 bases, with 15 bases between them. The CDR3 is CASSPLLEGSTDTQYF. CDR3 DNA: TGTGCCAGCAGCCCGCTTTTAGAGGGGAGCACAGATACGCAGTATTTT.

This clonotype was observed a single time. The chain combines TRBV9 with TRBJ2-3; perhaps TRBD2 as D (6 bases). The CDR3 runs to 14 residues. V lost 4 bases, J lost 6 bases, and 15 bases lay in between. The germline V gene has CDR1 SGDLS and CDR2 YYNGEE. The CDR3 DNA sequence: TGTGCCAGCAGCTTTGGGCCTGGGGGGGATACGCAGTATTTT. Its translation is CASSFGPGGDTQYF.

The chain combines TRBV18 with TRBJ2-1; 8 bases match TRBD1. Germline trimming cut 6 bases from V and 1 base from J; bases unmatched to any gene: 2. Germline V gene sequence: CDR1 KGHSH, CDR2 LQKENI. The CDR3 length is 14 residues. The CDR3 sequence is CASSGQGSYNEQFF. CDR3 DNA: TGTGCCAGCTCCGGACAGGGTTCCTACAATGAGCAGTTCTTC.